The rows below give T cell receptor beta chains drawn from one sample of a study of blood T cells in healthy people across ages. One entry per CDR3 protein, called by TCRdb with MiXCR from the 5' RACE reads. The sample has about 630,000 distinct CDR3 sequences; roughly 21% are singletons. Sequencing used blood. These receptors were obtained from a man between 65 and 85 years old in good health. Each CDR3 is given with its conserved first and last residue. The D gene is left open where the match is weak. Clone size, where shown, is once, few, many, or a class for clones that have expanded.

J: TRBJ2-1; size: .; D: .; V: TRBV5-8; DNA: TGTGCCAGCAGCTTGAAGTTGAGGAGCTCCTACAATGAGCAGTTCTTC; CDR3: CASSLKLRSSYNEQFF
J: TRBJ2-2; size: few; D: .; V: TRBV10-3; DNA: TGTGCCATCGGTGACCAGTCCGGGGAGCTGTTTTTT; CDR3: CAIGDQSGELFF
J: TRBJ1-1; size: .; D: TRBD1; V: TRBV20-1; DNA: TGCAGTGCTAGACCATACGACAGGGCTGAAGCTTTCTTT; CDR3: CSARPYDRAEAFF
J: TRBJ2-1; size: .; D: TRBD2; V: TRBV6-2/TRBV6-3; DNA: TGTGTTACGCGGCGGGAGGGACGGAACAATGAGCAGTTCTTC; CDR3: CVTRREGRNNEQFF
J: TRBJ2-7; size: many; D: .; V: TRBV18; DNA: TGTGCCAGCTCACCGGGCGCGGGCTACGAGCAGTACTTC; CDR3: CASSPGAGYEQYF
J: TRBJ2-5; size: .; D: .; V: TRBV7-9; DNA: TGTGCCAGCAGCTTAGGGGCAAGGCTAGCGTTGGAGACCCAGTACTTC; CDR3: CASSLGARLALETQYF
J: TRBJ2-2; size: .; D: TRBD1; V: TRBV7-9; DNA: TGTGCCAGCAGCCACGACAGGGAATCCGGGGAGCTGTTTTTT; CDR3: CASSHDRESGELFF
J: TRBJ2-3; size: few; D: TRBD2; V: TRBV5-1; DNA: TGCGCCAGCAGCGCGCTCACTAGCGGAAGAACTAGCACAGATACGCAGTATTTT; CDR3: CASSALTSGRTSTDTQYF
J: TRBJ2-5; size: .; D: .; V: TRBV7-2; DNA: TGTGCCAGCAGCTTACAGGGGCCCGGGATCCAAGAGACCCAGTACTTC; CDR3: CASSLQGPGIQETQYF
J: TRBJ2-5; size: .; D: .; V: TRBV6-5; DNA: TGTGCCAGCGGAGGGGCGCAAGAGACCCAGTACTTC; CDR3: CASGGAQETQYF
J: TRBJ2-1; size: once; D: TRBD2; V: TRBV7-6; DNA: TGTGCCAGCAGCTTAGTACGGCGCGGGAGAAGCAATGAGCAGTCCTTC; CDR3: CASSLVRRGRSNEQSF
J: TRBJ2-1; size: .; D: .; V: TRBV21-1; DNA: TGTGCCAGCAGCAAAGCGCTAGGGCCGCAGTTCTTC; CDR3: CASSKALGPQFF
J: TRBJ1-5; size: few; D: .; V: TRBV6-5; DNA: TGTGCCAGCGGTTACTCGATAGAGCACCCCCAGCATTTT; CDR3: CASGYSIEHPQHF
J: TRBJ1-1; size: .; D: .; V: TRBV18; DNA: TGTGCCAGCCATGGACAGTTAACGGACACTGAAGCTTTCTTT; CDR3: CASHGQLTDTEAFF
J: TRBJ2-6; size: .; D: .; V: TRBV5-4; DNA: TGTGCCAGCAGCTTGACACGAGACTCTGGGGCCAACGTCCTGACTTTC; CDR3: CASSLTRDSGANVLTF
J: TRBJ2-2; size: .; D: TRBD2; V: TRBV12-5; DNA: TGTGCTAGTGCCCTATGGACTAGCGGCATCCCCGGGGAGCTGTTTTTT; CDR3: CASALWTSGIPGELFF
J: TRBJ1-2; size: .; D: TRBD1; V: TRBV27; DNA: TGTGCCAGCAGTTTTACGGGACAGGGGGCTGGAAACTATGGCTACACCTTC; CDR3: CASSFTGQGAGNYGYTF
J: TRBJ2-3; size: .; D: .; V: TRBV29-1; DNA: TGCAGCGTTGTAACAGGGAGCACAGATACGCAGTATTTT; CDR3: CSVVTGSTDTQYF
J: TRBJ1-2; size: .; D: .; V: TRBV7-2; DNA: TGTGCCAGCAGCTTGACTTCAGGCGGCTACACCTTC; CDR3: CASSLTSGGYTF
J: TRBJ2-7; size: few; D: .; V: TRBV20-1; DNA: TGCAGTGCTAGAGATATACAGTCTCCCTCCTACGAGCAGTACTTC; CDR3: CSARDIQSPSYEQYF
J: TRBJ2-7; size: many; D: .; V: TRBV20-1; DNA: TGCAGTGCTAGAGATCGGGACTCTCTCTACGAGCAGTACTTC; CDR3: CSARDRDSLYEQYF
J: TRBJ1-2; size: .; D: TRBD1; V: TRBV25-1; DNA: TGTGCCAGCAGACCGACAGGGGGCGATTATGGCTACACCTTC; CDR3: CASRPTGGDYGYTF
J: TRBJ2-7; size: .; D: .; V: TRBV7-2; DNA: TGTGCCAGCAGCCGACGACAGACCTACGAGCAGTACTTC; CDR3: CASSRRQTYEQYF
J: TRBJ1-1; size: .; D: .; V: TRBV20-1; DNA: TGCAGTGCTAGGAGGGGACGCAGCTACACTGAAGCTTTCTTT; CDR3: CSARRGRSYTEAFF
J: TRBJ1-1; size: .; D: TRBD1; V: TRBV5-6; DNA: TGTGCCAGCAGCTTGGACAGGGGAGCTCAAGCTTTCTTT; CDR3: CASSLDRGAQAFF
J: TRBJ2-7; size: many; D: .; V: TRBV11-2; DNA: TGTGCCAGCAGCTTAGTGGAGGGCTACGGTTACGAGCAGTACTTC; CDR3: CASSLVEGYGYEQYF
J: TRBJ2-1; size: .; D: .; V: TRBV20-1; DNA: TGCAGTGCTACTAAGGGGAATGAGCAGTTCTTC; CDR3: CSATKGNEQFF
J: TRBJ2-5; size: few; D: TRBD2; V: TRBV28; DNA: TGTGCCAGCAGGACTAGCGGGAGAGAGACCCAGTACTTC; CDR3: CASRTSGRETQYF
J: TRBJ2-1; size: few; D: .; V: TRBV6-1; DNA: TGTGCCAGCAGTGAGTTCGGCGGAGGATCCTACCACAATGAGCAGTTCTTC; CDR3: CASSEFGGGSYHNEQFF